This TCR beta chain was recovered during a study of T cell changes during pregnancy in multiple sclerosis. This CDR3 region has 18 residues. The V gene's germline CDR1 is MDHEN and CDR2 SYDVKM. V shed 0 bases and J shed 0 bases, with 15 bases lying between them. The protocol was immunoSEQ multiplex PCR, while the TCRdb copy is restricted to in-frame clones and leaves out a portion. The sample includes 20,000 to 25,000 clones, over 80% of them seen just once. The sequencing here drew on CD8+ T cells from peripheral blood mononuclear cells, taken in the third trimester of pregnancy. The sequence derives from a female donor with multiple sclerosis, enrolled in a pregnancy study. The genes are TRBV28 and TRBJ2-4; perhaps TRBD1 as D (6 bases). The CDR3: CASSLWDSLPLAKNIQYF. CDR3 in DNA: TGTGCCAGCAGTTTATGGGACAGCTTGCCTCTAGCCAAAAACATTCAGTACTTC.